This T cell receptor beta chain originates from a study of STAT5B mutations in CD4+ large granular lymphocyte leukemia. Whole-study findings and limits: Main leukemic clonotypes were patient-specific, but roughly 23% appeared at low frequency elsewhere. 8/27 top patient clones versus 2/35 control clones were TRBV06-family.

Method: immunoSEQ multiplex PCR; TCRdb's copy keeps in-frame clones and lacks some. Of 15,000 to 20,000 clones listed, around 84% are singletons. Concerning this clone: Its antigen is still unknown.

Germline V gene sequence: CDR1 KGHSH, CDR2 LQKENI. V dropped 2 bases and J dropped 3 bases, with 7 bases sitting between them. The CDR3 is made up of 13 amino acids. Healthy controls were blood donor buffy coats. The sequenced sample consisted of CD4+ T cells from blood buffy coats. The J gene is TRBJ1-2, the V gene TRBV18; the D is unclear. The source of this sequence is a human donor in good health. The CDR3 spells CASSPTGDYGYTF. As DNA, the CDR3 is TGTGCCAGCTCACCAACCGGGGACTATGGCTACACCTTC. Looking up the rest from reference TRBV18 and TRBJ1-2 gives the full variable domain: NAGVMQNPRHLVRRRGQEARLRCSPMKGHSHVYWYRQLPEEGLKFMVYLQKENIIDESGMPKERFSAEFPKEGPSILRIQQVVRGDSAAYFCASSPTGDYGYTFGSGTRLTVV.